The next 15 T cell receptor beta chains were all read from a single sample in a study of cytomegalovirus exposure and HLA in healthy donors. The PCR had 60 Vbeta and 13 Jbeta primers. Sequencing was performed with immunoSEQ multiplex PCR; in TCRdb, only in-frame clones are kept and a portion is missing. The sample lists approximately 90,000 clones, about 60% seen once, with under 8% in the top ten. The sequencing input was PBMCs. These TCRs come from a woman in her 30s in good health and CMV-seronegative.

This rearrangement joins TRBV6-5 to TRBJ1-2; 8 positions agree with TRBD1. This CDR3 spans 12 amino acids. Germline V gene data show CDR1 as MNHEY and CDR2 as SVGAGI. V lost 6 bases to trimming and J lost 8 bases; unmatched junction nucleotides: 5. This chain's CDR3 is CASSTGTGGYTF. The CDR3 DNA sequence: TGTGCCAGCAGCACCGGGACAGGAGGCTACACCTTC.

This chain links TRBV6-9 with TRBJ1-4; 7 positions agree with TRBD1. From germline, CDR1 is MNHGY and CDR2 SVAAGI. V shed 4 bases, J shed 10 bases, and the junction held 21 bases outside the gene matches. The CDR3 consists of 18 residues. CDR3 loop: CASSSSGTVRARIRKLFF. The DNA of the CDR3 is TGTGCCAGCAGTTCCTCCGGGACAGTGAGGGCCCGAATCCGAAAACTGTTTTTT.

The chain combines TRBV5-1 with TRBJ2-3; 9 bases are a match to TRBD1. The CDR3 loop spans 15 amino acids. Germline CDR1 and CDR2: SGHRS and YFSETQ. V was pared by 6 bases and J by 3 bases, with 8 bases of the junction left unmatched. CDR3 DNA sequence: TGCGCCAGCACAAGAACGGGACAGGGTACAGATACGCAGTATTTT. Its translation: CASTRTGQGTDTQYF.

The chain links TRBV6-5 to TRBJ1-2, with a weak D call TRBD1 (6 bases). Trimming cost V 6 bases and J 4 bases, with 12 bases left between them. The CDR3 has 13 residues. From germline, CDR1 is MNHEY and CDR2 SVGAGI. CDR3 nucleotide sequence: TGTGCCAGCAGGGCTACAGGGTCCTATGGCTACACCTTC. It is translated as CASRATGSYGYTF.

This chain joins TRBV4-1 and TRBJ1-2; 11 nucleotides align to TRBD1. This CDR3 contains 14 residues. V lost 8 bases to trimming and J lost 3 bases; unmatched junction nucleotides: 5. Germline loops: CDR1 MGHRA, CDR2 YSYEKL. CDR3 sequence (DNA): TGCGCCAGCGCCCGGACAGGGGGCGACTATGGCTACACCTTC. Translated: CASARTGGDYGYTF.

V is TRBV9 and J is TRBJ2-1; tentatively, D is TRBD2 (6 bases). CDR1 SGDLS and CDR2 YYNGEE come from the germline V gene. The CDR3 sequence is 15 residues long. Trimming stripped 4 bases from V and 3 bases from J, with 14 bases between. For the CDR3, the DNA is TGTGCCAGCAGCCCAGGGTCGGGACTCTACAATGAGCAGTTCTTC. This gives the protein CASSPGSGLYNEQFF.

The sample holds a few counts of this clone. V is TRBV5-1 and J is TRBJ2-2, with 15 bases fitting TRBD2. Germline V gene data show CDR1 as SGHRS and CDR2 as YFSETQ. V gave up 4 bases and J gave up 5 bases; unmatched junction bases: 3. The length of the CDR3 is 16 residues. This chain's CDR3 is CASSLGTSGGTGELFF. The DNA for the CDR3 is TGCGCCAGCAGCCTTGGGACTAGCGGGGGGACCGGGGAGCTGTTTTTT. Combining the CDR3 with reference TRBV5-1 and TRBJ2-2 gives the whole variable domain KAGVTQTPRYLIKTRGQQVTLSCSPISGHRSVSWYQQTPGQGLQFLFEYFSETQRNKGNFPGRFSGRQFSNSRSEMNVSTLELGDSALYLCASSLGTSGGTGELFFGEGSRLTVL.

This clone was observed a single time. The V gene is TRBV7-2, the J gene TRBJ2-7; possible D gene TRBD1, 5 bases. The CDR3 has 13 amino acids. Deletions cut 4 bases from V and 2 bases from J, with 9 bases between. Per germline, CDR1 SGHTA and CDR2 FQGNSA. The CDR3 nucleotides read TGTGCCAGCAGCTCCACAGGACCCTACGAGCAGTACTTC. It is translated as CASSSTGPYEQYF.

Of note for this clone: Sequence at one end of the junction differs from germline and may be a read error. The V call is TRBV5-8, the J call TRBJ2-7; tentative D call: TRBD1 (7 bases). The CDR3 length is 14 residues. The germline V gene encodes CDR1 SGHTS and CDR2 YDEGEE. CDR3 DNA: TGTGCCAGCAGCTTGGTCTCGACAGGGAGGCGAGCCCGTTTC. It specifies CASSLVSTGRRARF.

The rearrangement uses TRBV6-1 and TRBJ2-7; tentative D call: TRBD1 (5 bases). The length of the CDR3 is 14 residues. Germline values: CDR1 MNHNS, CDR2 SASEGT. Trimming shortened V by 2 bases and J by 6 bases, and 14 bases separated the two germline ends. The CDR3 protein is CASSEWAGQREQYF. In nucleotides, the CDR3 is TGTGCCAGCAGTGAATGGGCAGGGCAGCGCGAGCAGTACTTC.

The V call is TRBV9, the J call TRBJ2-1; 7 bases align to TRBD1. Germline lookup yields CDR1 SGDLS and CDR2 YYNGEE. This CDR3 spans 17 amino acids. The ends lost 0 bases at V and 2 bases at J; junction bases unmatched: 8. The CDR3: CASSVVRPGQTYNEQFF. CDR3 in DNA: TGTGCCAGCAGCGTAGTTCGTCCGGGACAGACCTACAATGAGCAGTTCTTC.

The chain is built from TRBV7-2 and TRBJ1-1, with D uncertain. Germline V lookup: CDR1 SGHTA, CDR2 FQGNSA. The CDR3 is 13 residues long. The V end was cut by 2 bases, the J end by 5 bases, with 9 bases between. The CDR3 here is CASSLFRGTEAFF. CDR3 in DNA: TGTGCCAGCAGCTTATTCCGGGGAACTGAAGCTTTCTTT.

The rearrangement links TRBV4-1 to TRBJ2-7; TRBD1 might be the D (6 bases). Trimming removed 0 bases from V and 2 bases from J, with 11 bases in between. Germline CDR1 and CDR2: MGHRA and YSYEKL. The CDR3 is 15 amino acids. Here the CDR3 reads CASSQEQGPTYEQYF. Here the CDR3 DNA reads TGCGCCAGCAGCCAAGAGCAGGGGCCTACCTACGAGCAGTACTTC.

The gene calls are TRBV7-9 and TRBJ2-3; TRBD2 agrees at 7 bases. CDR1 and CDR2 from the germline V gene are SEHNR and FQNEAQ (reference sequence). This CDR3 contains 15 residues. The ends lost 2 bases at V and 0 bases at J; junction bases unmatched: 2. The CDR3 DNA is TGTGCCAGCAGCTTAAGGCGGGGGAGCACAGATACGCAGTATTTT. Translated: CASSLRRGSTDTQYF. The variable domain in full, with the rest retrieved from reference TRBV7-9 and TRBJ2-3, is DTGVSQNPRHKITKRGQNVTFRCDPISEHNRLYWYRQTLGQGPEFLTYFQNEAQLEKSRLLSDRFSAERPKGSFSTLEIQRTEQGDSAMYLCASSLRRGSTDTQYFGPGTRLTVL.

This clone has just a few counts. This chain joins TRBV7-6 and TRBJ2-2, with D maybe TRBD2 (6 bases). Germline V gene lookup returns CDR1 SGHVS and CDR2 FNYEAQ. The V and J ends lost 5 bases and 7 bases respectively, with 17 bases between them. The length of the CDR3 is 15 residues. CDR3 coding DNA: TGTGCCAGCAGCCCAGTAGGAGGGCTCGGCGGGGAGCTGTTTTTT. This encodes CASSPVGGLGGELFF.